These 28 T cell receptor beta chains share one sample of origin, sequenced in a study of CD8 T cells in Susac syndrome. After extraction with the RNeasy kit, about 0.45 to 1 ug of the RNA was reverse transcribed using random hexamers. Via MiXCR, TCRdb re-called the immunoSEQ multiplex PCR reads, giving one row per CDR3 protein. The sample lists around 140,000 distinct CDR3 sequences; approximately 93% were seen once. Sequencing was performed on CD4+ T cells from PBMCs. Receptors originate from a human donor in good health.

The chain is built from TRBV30 and TRBJ2-2, with D maybe TRBD2 (5 bases). Trimming removed 4 bases from V and 1 base from J, with 7 bases in between. This CDR3 contains 13 residues. Germline CDR1 and CDR2: GTSNPN and SVGIG (reference sequence). CDR3 nucleotides: TGTGCCTGGAACCGGGGGAACACCGGGGAGCTGTTTTTT. Its translation is CAWNRGNTGELFF.

The chain recombines TRBV7-3 with TRBJ2-5; D assignment may be TRBD1 or TRBD2 (6 bases each). CDR1 is SGHTA and CDR2 is FQGTGA in the germline V gene. V was shortened by 5 bases and J by 4 bases, with 14 bases between the two germline ends. The CDR3 consists of 14 residues. CDR3: CASSPVGGRETQYF. The CDR3 DNA follows: TGTGCCAGCAGCCCCGTAGGGGGGCGAGAGACCCAGTACTTC.

The chain uses TRBV9 and TRBJ2-3; the D is unclear. Trimming cost V 4 bases and J 3 bases, with 12 bases left between them. The CDR3 runs to 14 residues. Germline V gene lookup returns CDR1 SGDLS and CDR2 YYNGEE. CDR3 coding DNA: TGTGCCAGCAGCCCTAGGCATCGGACAGATACGCAGTATTTT. Protein product: CASSPRHRTDTQYF.

The V call is TRBV6-1, the J call TRBJ1-5; 8 bases align to TRBD1. CDR3 size: 17 residues. J was trimmed by 5 bases and V by 6 bases; bases with no gene match: 15. The germline CDR1 and CDR2 sequences are MNHNS and SASEGT. The CDR3 here is CASSLTSTGATDQPQHF. The CDR3 nucleotides read TGTGCCAGCAGCCTCACATCGACAGGGGCCACTGATCAGCCCCAGCATTTT.

The chain combines TRBV3-1 with TRBJ2-7; D gene uncertain. The V gene lost 4 bases and the J gene lost 4 bases, with 14 bases spanning the gap. This CDR3 region has 14 residues. Germline CDR1 is LGHDT and CDR2 is YNNKEL (reference sequence). In DNA form, the CDR3 reads TGTGCCAGCAGCCCTAGGCGAACCCTTTACGAGCAGTACTTC. Translating gives CASSPRRTLYEQYF.

This chain uses TRBV28 with TRBJ2-2, with D possibly TRBD1 on 5 matching bases. CDR1 and CDR2 from the germline V gene are MDHEN and SYDVKM. The CDR3 is made up of 14 amino acids. Trimming removed 5 bases at V and 1 base at J, with 8 bases between. CDR3 DNA sequence: TGTGCCAGCAGTCACACAGGGAACACCGGGGAGCTGTTTTTT. This gives the protein CASSHTGNTGELFF.

The J gene is TRBJ1-1, the V gene TRBV29-1; no clear D gene. CDR1 SQVTM and CDR2 ANQGSEA come from the germline V gene. The CDR3 runs to 13 residues. V was clipped by 7 bases and J by 4 bases, with 16 bases between them. CDR3 coding DNA: TGCAGCGCCCAAGGGTCCGGCGGCACTGAAGCTTTCTTT. Protein product: CSAQGSGGTEAFF.

The chain has TRBV20-1 and TRBJ2-7; 11 nucleotides match TRBD2. The V and J ends lost 3 bases and 1 base, in that order; junction bases with no gene match: 11. The CDR3 runs 17 residues. Germline CDR1 DFQATT, CDR2 SNEGSKA (reference sequence). The CDR3 reads CSARGLAEALISYEQYF. The CDR3 nucleotides read TGCAGTGCTAGGGGACTAGCGGAGGCCCTGATATCCTACGAGCAGTACTTC.

The V gene is TRBV30, the J gene TRBJ1-1; D ambiguous. CDR3 size: 13 residues. Trimming removed 0 bases from V and 2 bases from J, with 7 bases in between. Germline CDR1 reads GTSNPN; CDR2 reads SVGIG (reference sequence). CDR3 nucleotide sequence: TGTGCCTGGAGTGTACTAGACAACACTGAAGCTTTCTTT. Residues: CAWSVLDNTEAFF.

The CDR3 loop reads CASSESGSGETQYF. For the CDR3, the DNA is TGTGCCAGCAGTGAGAGTGGTTCGGGAGAGACCCAGTACTTC. The rearrangement links TRBV2 to TRBJ2-5; D unclear. The V and J ends lost 3 bases and 4 bases respectively, with 12 bases between them. Germline CDR1 is SNHLY and CDR2 is FYNNEI. This CDR3 region has 14 residues. Variable domain in full (rest from reference TRBV2 and TRBJ2-5): EPEVTQTPSHQVTQMGQEVILRCVPISNHLYFYWYRQILGQKVEFLVSFYNNEISEKSEIFDDQFSVERPDGSNFTLKIRSTKLEDSAMYFCASSESGSGETQYFGPGTRLLVL.

The chain carries TRBV20-1 and TRBJ2-7; no clear D. From germline, CDR1 is DFQATT and CDR2 SNEGSKA (reference sequence). The CDR3 is 12 residues long. V was pared by 3 bases and J by 2 bases, with 8 bases between. This CDR3 reads CSASTPTYEQYF. DNA of the CDR3: TGCAGTGCTAGCACCCCAACCTACGAGCAGTACTTC.

The chain joins TRBV14 to TRBJ2-1; 7 nucleotides match TRBD2. The trim removed 4 bases at V and 2 bases at J, leaving 5 bases unmatched. The length of the CDR3 is 15 residues. In germline, CDR1 is SGHDN, CDR2 FVKESK. The CDR3 DNA reads as TGTGCCAGCAGCCTCGTCGGGGGGACCTACAATGAGCAGTTCTTC. This sequence encodes CASSLVGGTYNEQFF.

This clonotype was detected only once. V gene TRBV7-3 combines with J gene TRBJ2-2; TRBD1 matches at 7 bases. The ends lost 6 bases at V and 7 bases at J; junction bases unmatched: 5. There are 13 residues in the CDR3. Germline assignment: CDR1 SGHTA and CDR2 FQGTGA. The CDR3 spells CASRGGYGGELFF. CDR3 nucleotide sequence: TGTGCCAGCAGAGGGGGCTATGGCGGGGAGCTGTTTTTT.

The V and J genes are TRBV15 and TRBJ2-1; tentatively, D is TRBD2 (7 bases). From germline, CDR1 is LNHNV and CDR2 YYDKDF (reference sequence). The CDR3 covers 16 residues. V shed 5 bases and J shed 4 bases, with 18 bases lying between them. CDR3 amino acids: CATSSRGGRGYNEQFF. The CDR3 DNA reads as TGTGCCACCAGCTCGAGGGGGGGTCGGGGATACAATGAGCAGTTCTTC.

The chain carries TRBV20-1 and TRBJ2-5; 9 bases agree with TRBD1. V lost 5 bases, J lost 0 bases, and 7 bases stayed unmatched. The CDR3 contains 15 residues. Germline-derived CDR1 and CDR2 are DFQATT and SNEGSKA (reference sequence). CDR3 sequence (DNA): TGCAGTGCTGGGATCGACAGGGGGAACCAAGAGACCCAGTACTTC. Its translation: CSAGIDRGNQETQYF.

The chain combines TRBV20-1 with TRBJ2-3; 11 bases align to TRBD1. This CDR3 is built from 16 residues. J was trimmed by 0 bases and V by 4 bases; bases with no gene match: 6. Germline V gene sequence: CDR1 DFQATT, CDR2 SNEGSKA (reference sequence). Here the CDR3 reads CSATPGQGASTDTQYF. For the CDR3, the DNA is TGCAGTGCTACTCCTGGACAGGGGGCGAGCACAGATACGCAGTATTTT.

The V and J genes are TRBV7-3 and TRBJ1-1; TRBD1 is a possible D gene (5 bases). This CDR3 is built from 13 residues. V was cut by 2 bases and J by 5 bases, with 9 bases left in between. From germline, CDR1 is SGHTA and CDR2 FQGTGA. The DNA for the CDR3 is TGTGCCAGCAGCTTAGGGGGTCAGACTGAAGCTTTCTTT. This sequence encodes CASSLGGQTEAFF.

The V call is TRBV20-1, the J call TRBJ2-3, with 7 positions matching TRBD2. The CDR3 runs 14 residues. The V segment lost 6 bases and the J segment 0 bases; nucleotides outside the gene matches: 6. Germline CDR1 DFQATT, CDR2 SNEGSKA (reference sequence). In nucleotides, the CDR3 is TGCAGTGCCAAGCGGGGCGCTAGCACAGATACGCAGTATTTT. Encoded protein: CSAKRGASTDTQYF.

V is TRBV27 and J is TRBJ2-7; TRBD2 matches 10 bases. Germline loops: CDR1 MNHEY, CDR2 SMNVEV (reference sequence). Germline trimming cut 3 bases from V and 1 base from J; bases unmatched to any gene: 6. CDR3 length equals 16 residues. The DNA of the CDR3 is TGTGCCAGCAGTTTTTCCGGGACTAGCGTGTCCTACGAGCAGTACTTC. Translating it yields CASSFSGTSVSYEQYF.

The chain carries TRBV19 and TRBJ2-7; D unresolved. The CDR3 contains 13 residues. Between the trimmed V and J ends, which lost 5 bases and 0 bases, there was a span of 8 bases. Germline V gene lookup returns CDR1 LNHDA and CDR2 SQIVND (reference sequence). CDR3 region: CASSFGHSYEQYF. The CDR3 region has the DNA TGTGCCAGTAGTTTTGGGCACTCCTACGAGCAGTACTTC. Full variable domain (outside the CDR3, taken from reference TRBV19 and TRBJ2-7): DGGITQSPKYLFRKEGQNVTLSCEQNLNHDAMYWYRQDPGQGLRLIYYSQIVNDFQKGDIAEGYSVSREKKESFPLTVTSAQKNPTAFYLCASSFGHSYEQYFGPGTRLTVT.

V usage is TRBV24-1 and J usage is TRBJ2-3; 7 bases are a match to TRBD1. V lost 3 bases and J lost 4; bases outside the gene matches: 3. Germline loops: CDR1 KGHDR, CDR2 SFDVKD. The CDR3 contains 14 residues. The CDR3 nucleotides are TGTGCCACCAGTGATGGCCAGGGGGCAGATACGCAGTATTTT. Translating gives CATSDGQGADTQYF.

The CDR3 nucleotides read TGTGCCATCAAACCTGGGGGGCTCTACGAGCAGTACTTC. Translated: CAIKPGGLYEQYF. The chain combines TRBV10-3 with TRBJ2-7; either TRBD1 or TRBD2 may fit D (6 bases each). The CDR3 is 13 residues long. Germline CDR1 ENHRY, CDR2 SYGVKD. V was trimmed by 7 bases and J by 3 bases, leaving 13 bases between them.

The chain is built from TRBV21-1 and TRBJ2-3; TRBD2, the D gene given by the table, was not confirmed from the DNA. TRBV21-1 is a pseudogene. The CDR3 sequence is 17 residues long. The CDR3 loop is CASSKGSHSGIPDTQYF. The CDR3 DNA reads as TGTGCCAGCAGCAAAGGAAGCCATAGCGGTATACCAGATACGCAGTATTTT.

The chain has TRBV5-1 and TRBJ1-1, with 8 bases lining up with TRBD1. V gave up 4 bases and J gave up 5 bases; unmatched junction bases: 10. Germline V gene sequence: CDR1 SGHRS, CDR2 YFSETQ. CDR3 length: 15 amino acids. Here the CDR3 DNA reads TGCGCCAGCAGCACCAGACAGGGGACGGTGACTGAAGCTTTCTTT. Residues: CASSTRQGTVTEAFF. Drawing the rest from reference TRBV5-1 and TRBJ1-1, the complete variable domain is KAGVTQTPRYLIKTRGQQVTLSCSPISGHRSVSWYQQTPGQGLQFLFEYFSETQRNKGNFPGRFSGRQFSNSRSEMNVSTLELGDSALYLCASSTRQGTVTEAFFGQGTRLTVV.

The rearrangement joins TRBV5-4 to TRBJ1-1; D is ambiguous. CDR1 SGHNT and CDR2 YYREEE come from the germline V gene (reference sequence). V lost 0 bases and J lost 7, with 7 bases in between. The CDR3 loop spans 12 amino acids. CDR3 region: CASSLGPVEAFF. The CDR3 DNA follows: TGTGCCAGCAGCTTGGGTCCCGTTGAAGCTTTCTTT.

With regard to this clonotype: The junction shows a germline mismatch at one end, possibly a read error. This sequence joins TRBV5-4 and TRBJ1-2; D remains unclear. Per the germline V gene, CDR1 is SGHNT and CDR2 is YYREEE (reference sequence). CDR3 size: 13 residues. CDR3 protein: CASTLRSNYGYTF. The CDR3 bases are TGTGCCAGCACCTTGAGGAGTAACTATGGCTACACCTTC.

Written as DNA, the CDR3 is TGTGCCAGCAGTCCCCCCGGGCCGATCTATGGCTACACCTTC. Translating it yields CASSPPGPIYGYTF. The rearrangement links TRBV27 to TRBJ1-2; D remains unclear. CDR1 and CDR2 from the germline V gene are MNHEY and SMNVEV (reference sequence). The CDR3 covers 14 residues. With 5 bases removed from V and 4 bases from J, the gap between germline ends came to 14 bases.

This chain links TRBV15 with TRBJ2-7; D is uncertain. Germline assignment: CDR1 LNHNV and CDR2 YYDKDF (reference sequence). The CDR3 runs to 15 residues. V was trimmed by 0 bases and J by 2 bases, leaving 11 bases between them. CDR3 DNA sequence: TGTGCCACCAGCAGAGATCGGCCGCCGCCCTACGAGCAGTACTTC. The encoded protein is CATSRDRPPPYEQYF.